This T cell receptor (beta chain) was identified during a study of a mutant IDH1 vaccine in newly diagnosed glioma (dated by TCRdb to about 2021). Study-wide context: Across visits V03 through V10, patients got a total of eight vaccinations, given in weeks 1, 3, 5, 7, 11, 15, 19 and 23. Of the 25 to 35 treated patients, around 62% were male and roughly 38% were female, and a mean age of 40.4 years was recorded. Longitudinal TCRB deep sequencing was done for 25 treated patients, wherever samples were available for exploratory analyses. In the chemotherapy-containing groups, vaccination started alongside temozolomide cycles, whereas in patients who had radiotherapy alone it started 4-6 weeks after radiotherapy. Before enrollment, most patients had been given radiochemotherapy with temozolomide as standard therapy, while the rest had received either radiotherapy alone or temozolomide alone. Peripheral blood was drawn at six visits: V03 (baseline), V05, V07, V10, V12 and V13.

This clone was detected only a few times. The specificity of this receptor is unknown. Per-nucleotide qualities are absent, and no much larger clonotype sits a single base away. V loses 8 bases of germline sequence and J loses 7 bases, and the interval between the two ends is 15 bases. The germline V gene sets CDR1 to MNHNS and CDR2 to SASEGT. The CDR3 runs 13 amino acids, cysteine and phenylalanine included. The read is trimmed to its CDR3 DNA, 39 bases read in frame from base 1. The sample's time point label, decoded: week 11, during vaccination. Each vaccine dose, consisting of 300 ug of a 20-mer mutant IDH1 peptide in Montanide, was administered subcutaneously with topical imiquimod. Donors had newly diagnosed WHO grade 3 or 4 IDH1-mutant astrocytomas with loss of nuclear ATRX. The samples were drawn from NOA16, a multicentre, single-arm, open-label phase I trial in Germany that tested a mutant IDH1 peptide vaccine in humans for the first time. Genomic DNA for TCRB sequencing was extracted from EDTA blood using the DNeasy Blood and Tissue Kit.

Study-level results and caveats: Selection of PBMC samples for TCRB deep sequencing was based on availability. Immune responses induced by the vaccine were seen in more than 85% of patients across multiple MHC alleles. No apparent relationship was observed between pseudoprogression and alterations in the top peripheral T cell clonotypes detected by TCRB sequencing. The authors noted that analyses of patient blood samples could not be reproduced because of sample limitations.

The library was prepared using the immunoSEQ multiplex PCR assay. Rearranged TCR beta chain sequences were amplified using the hsTCRB Kit according to the manufacturer's protocol. TCRB libraries were sequenced on an Illumina MiSeq. Concerning the study's data processing: The proprietary platform of the kit vendor was used for demultiplexing, trimming and gene mapping. TCRdb holds this immuneACCESS table with in-frame rearrangements only. Some clones are missing; in checked studies, unresolved V genes explain under half, and the rest has no known cause. V, J and clone size reflect that table, while D and trimming were determined from the DNA. This sample is represented by about 40,000 clones; roughly 80% of them were singletons. The ten top clones hold approximately 16% of the sample.

The chain uses TRBV6-1 and TRBJ1-5; the D gene lacks a confident call. The source of this sequence is a young woman with glioma. Some clones in this sample may be carry-over from other donors' samples. The material was peripheral blood mononuclear cells (PBMCs), obtained from a glioma patient whose treatment included an IDH1 peptide vaccine. The CDR3 protein is CASLPWRGQPQHF. The bases are TGTGCCAGCCTACCCTGGCGGGGACAGCCCCAGCATTTT.